This TCR beta chain was captured in a study of Ad26.COV2.S vaccination and SARS-CoV-2 variants. Study overall: Intramuscular Ad26.COV2.S doses were given once or twice, 56 days apart. Whole-study findings and limits: The placebo group had lower spike-specific TCR breadth than the vaccine recipients did.

Treatment indicated: around 19 received Ad26.COV2.S at low or high dose, single or two shots; 5 received placebo; per-sample allocation not given. Material that was analyzed had been drawn on day 63 after the first vaccine or placebo injection. This clone was picked up one time. Its antigen is currently unknown. Generated by immunoSEQ multiplex PCR, the TCRdb table keeps only in-frame clones and is missing some. There are 350,000 to 450,000 clones in the sample; 87% occur only once, and around 3.6% lies in the top ten. The CDR3 sequence is 20 residues long. V lost 0 bases to trimming and J lost 0 bases, with 19 bases between them. Per the germline V gene, CDR1 is SGDLS and CDR2 is YYNGEE.

This specimen was peripheral blood, taken in a trial of Ad26.COV2.S vaccine versus placebo. This receptor was obtained from a person between 18 and 59 years old who received the Ad26.COV2.S COVID-19 vaccine or a placebo. The rearrangement joins TRBV9 to TRBJ2-6, with D perhaps matching TRBD1 or TRBD2 (6 bases each). As DNA, the CDR3 is TGTGCCAGCAGCGTAGCCTTGGAGGGCAGGGGCTTCTCTGGGGCCAACGTCCTGACTTTC. It specifies CASSVALEGRGFSGANVLTF.